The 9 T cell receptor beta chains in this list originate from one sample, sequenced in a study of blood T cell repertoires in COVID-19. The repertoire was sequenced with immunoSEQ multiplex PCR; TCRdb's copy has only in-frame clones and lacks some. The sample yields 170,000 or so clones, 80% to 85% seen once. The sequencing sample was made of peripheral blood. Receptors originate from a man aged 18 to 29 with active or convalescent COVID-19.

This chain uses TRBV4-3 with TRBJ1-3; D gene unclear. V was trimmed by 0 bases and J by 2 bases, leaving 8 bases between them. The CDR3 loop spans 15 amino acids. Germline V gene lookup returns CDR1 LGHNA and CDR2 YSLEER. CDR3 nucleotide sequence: TGCGCCAGCAGCCAAGATCGTGGAGCTGGAAACACCATATATTTT. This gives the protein CASSQDRGAGNTIYF.

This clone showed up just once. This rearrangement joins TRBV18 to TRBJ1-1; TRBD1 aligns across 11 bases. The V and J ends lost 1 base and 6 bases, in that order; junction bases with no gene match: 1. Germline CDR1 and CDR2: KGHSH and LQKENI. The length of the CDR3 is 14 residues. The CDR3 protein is CASSPLGQGAEAFF. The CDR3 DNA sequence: TGTGCCAGCTCACCACTGGGACAGGGGGCTGAAGCTTTCTTT.

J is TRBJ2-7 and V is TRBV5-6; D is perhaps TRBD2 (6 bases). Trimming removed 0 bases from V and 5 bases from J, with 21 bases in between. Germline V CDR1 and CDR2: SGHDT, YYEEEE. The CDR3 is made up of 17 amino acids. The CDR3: CASSLGGLPSGRNEQYF. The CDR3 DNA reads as TGTGCCAGCAGCTTGGGGGGACTTCCCTCCGGACGGAACGAGCAGTACTTC.

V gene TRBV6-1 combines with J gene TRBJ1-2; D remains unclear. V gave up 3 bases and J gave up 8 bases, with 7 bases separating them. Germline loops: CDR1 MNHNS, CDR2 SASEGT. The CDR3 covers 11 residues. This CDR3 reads CASSDFVGYTF. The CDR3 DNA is TGTGCCAGCAGTGATTTCGTGGGCTACACCTTC.

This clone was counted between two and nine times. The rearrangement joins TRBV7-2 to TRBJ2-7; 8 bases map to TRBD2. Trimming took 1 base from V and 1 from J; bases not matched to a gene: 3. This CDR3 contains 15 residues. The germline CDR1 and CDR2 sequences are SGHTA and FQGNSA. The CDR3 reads CASSLEAGESYEQYF. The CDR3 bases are TGTGCCAGCAGCTTAGAAGCGGGGGAATCCTACGAGCAGTACTTC.

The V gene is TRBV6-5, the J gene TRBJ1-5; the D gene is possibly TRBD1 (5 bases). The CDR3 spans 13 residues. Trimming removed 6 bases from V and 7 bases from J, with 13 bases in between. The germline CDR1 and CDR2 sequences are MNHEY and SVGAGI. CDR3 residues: CASRGQPGQPQHF. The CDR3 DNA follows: TGTGCCAGCAGAGGACAACCTGGACAGCCCCAGCATTTT.

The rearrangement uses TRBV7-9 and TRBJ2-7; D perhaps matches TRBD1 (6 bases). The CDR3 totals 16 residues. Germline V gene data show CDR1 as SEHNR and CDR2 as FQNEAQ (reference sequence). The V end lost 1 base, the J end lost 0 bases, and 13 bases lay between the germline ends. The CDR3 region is CASSLGQGTSSYEQYF. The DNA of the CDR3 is TGTGCCAGCAGCTTAGGGCAGGGGACGAGCTCCTACGAGCAGTACTTC.

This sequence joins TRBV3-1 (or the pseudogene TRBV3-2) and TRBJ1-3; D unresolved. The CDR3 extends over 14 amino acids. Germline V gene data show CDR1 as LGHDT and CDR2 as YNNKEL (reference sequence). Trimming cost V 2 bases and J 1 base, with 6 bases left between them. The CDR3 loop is CASSQLQSGNTIYF. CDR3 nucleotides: TGTGCCAGCAGCCAACTGCAGTCTGGAAACACCATATATTTT.

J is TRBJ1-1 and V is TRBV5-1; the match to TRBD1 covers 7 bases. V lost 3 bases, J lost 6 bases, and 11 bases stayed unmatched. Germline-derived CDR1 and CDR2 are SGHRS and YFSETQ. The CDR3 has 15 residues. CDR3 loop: CASSSDRTNTPEAFF. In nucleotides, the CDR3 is TGCGCCAGCAGCTCGGACAGGACCAATACCCCTGAAGCTTTCTTT. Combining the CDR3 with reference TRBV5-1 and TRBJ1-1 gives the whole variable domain KAGVTQTPRYLIKTRGQQVTLSCSPISGHRSVSWYQQTPGQGLQFLFEYFSETQRNKGNFPGRFSGRQFSNSRSEMNVSTLELGDSALYLCASSSDRTNTPEAFFGQGTRLTVV.